This T cell receptor (beta chain) appears in the sequencing data of a study of blood T cell repertoires in COVID-19. Study-wide background: Italy, Spain and the United States were the sources of the convalescent and acute COVID-19 samples. PBMCs, B-cell-depleted T cells, or T cells were the source of the cDNA or gDNA that made up the material.

A Seattle source enrolled patients during active infection and followed them longitudinally. Source study methods: For nucleated cells, counts were estimated from reference gene primer amplification. Sequenced by immunoSEQ multiplex PCR; TCRdb stores in-frame clones only, minus some. V, J and clone size were drawn from that table, and D and trimming were deduced from the DNA. Of about 370,000 clones in the sample, 87% were seen once. The CDR3 contains 15 residues. The germline CDR1 and CDR2 sequences are SGDLS and YYNGEE. With V trimmed by 1 base and J by 8 bases, 8 bases remained unmatched. The chain joins TRBV9 to TRBJ2-1; 8 nucleotides line up with TRBD2. Sequencing was carried out using peripheral blood. The TCR was taken from a woman aged 25-40 years with COVID-19, enrolled during active disease. The CDR3: CASSVSGRAGDEQFF. Here the CDR3 DNA reads TGTGCCAGCAGCGTATCCGGGAGGGCCGGAGATGAGCAGTTCTTC.